These 23 T cell receptor beta chains share one sample of origin, sequenced in a study of blood T cells in healthy people across ages. Together with a sample-barcoded 5' primer, a J-beta primer mix was included in a second PCR lasting roughly 6 to 12 cycles. TCRdb processed the 5' RACE reads anew with MiXCR; each CDR3 protein has one entry. The sample holds 1.5 million to 2 million distinct CDR3 sequences, roughly a third seen once. The material sequenced was blood. The receptors here all came from a woman aged 25 to 39 in good health.

The rearrangement links TRBV25-1 to TRBJ2-1; TRBD2 is a possible D gene (6 bases). From germline, CDR1 is MGHDK and CDR2 SYGVNS. The V gene lost 6 bases and the J gene lost 4 bases, with 13 bases spanning the gap. The CDR3 is 14 amino acids. The CDR3 spells CASRQGEAYNEQFF. The CDR3 nucleotides are TGTGCCAGCAGACAAGGGGAGGCGTACAATGAGCAGTTCTTC.

This clonotype was counted a few times. The chain is built from TRBV20-1 and TRBJ1-1; no firm D call. The CDR3 extends over 13 amino acids. Trimming cost V 5 bases and J 6 bases, with 16 bases left between them. CDR1 and CDR2 (germline): DFQATT, SNEGSKA (reference sequence). The CDR3 region has the DNA TGCAGTGCTCGGGAAGGACCTGATTCTGAAGCTTTCTTT. Protein: CSAREGPDSEAFF.

A few counts support this clonotype. The chain has TRBV7-3 and TRBJ2-1; TRBD2 aligns across 7 bases. CDR1 is SGHTA, CDR2 FQGTGA, per germline. The CDR3 runs to 15 residues. V trimming: 5 bases; J trimming: 5 bases; junction bases outside the gene matches: 9. The CDR3 DNA sequence: TGTGCCAGCAGCCCATCTAGCGGTCCAGACAATGAGCAGTTCTTC. Its translation: CASSPSSGPDNEQFF.

This clonotype came up a few times. The V call is TRBV27, the J call TRBJ2-4; possible D gene TRBD1, 6 bases. V lost 8 bases and J lost 7, with 15 bases in between. The CDR3 sequence is 13 residues long. Germline-derived CDR1 and CDR2 are MNHEY and SMNVEV (reference sequence). The CDR3 sequence: CASRVQGANIQYF. CDR3 sequence (DNA): TGTGCCAGCCGGGTACAGGGTGCGAACATTCAGTACTTC.

The chain couples TRBV4-1 to TRBJ2-5; tentative D call: TRBD1 (6 bases). Per the germline V gene, CDR1 is MGHRA and CDR2 is YSYEKL. The CDR3 runs 16 residues. V lost 1 base, J lost 5 bases, and 17 bases lay in between. The CDR3, as DNA: TGCGCCAGCAGCCAAGGGCAGGGACATCGAACCGAGACCCAGTACTTC. It is translated as CASSQGQGHRTETQYF.

This rearrangement joins TRBV20-1 to TRBJ2-1, with 10 nucleotides matching TRBD2. The CDR3 contains 15 residues. J lost 7 bases, V lost 5 bases, and 11 bases had no gene match. The germline CDR1 and CDR2 sequences are DFQATT and SNEGSKA (reference sequence). The CDR3: CSAPDLSGRLNEQFF. DNA for the CDR3: TGCAGTGCTCCTGACCTTAGCGGGAGGTTGAATGAGCAGTTCTTC.

The chain joins TRBV5-1 to TRBJ1-1, with no clear D. This CDR3 comprises 13 residues. CDR1 is SGHRS, CDR2 YFSETQ, per germline. Trimming removed 4 bases at V and 3 bases at J, with 10 bases between. CDR3 loop: CASSRSADTEAFF. Written as DNA, the CDR3 is TGCGCCAGCAGCAGGAGCGCGGACACTGAAGCTTTCTTT.

This clonotype was found a few times. The chain combines TRBV21-1 with TRBJ1-5. TRBV21-1 is a pseudogene locus. This CDR3 is built from 16 residues. CDR3 DNA: TGTGCCAGCAGCAAATCTCACGGGGATGGAGGGCAGCCCCAGCATTTT. Its translation: CASSKSHGDGGQPQHF.

The chain couples TRBV7-6 to TRBJ1-1; D ambiguous. CDR1 SGHVS and CDR2 FNYEAQ come from the germline V gene. V lost 0 bases and J lost 5, with 7 bases in between. The CDR3 runs 13 residues. This CDR3 is CASSLALRTEAFF. The CDR3 DNA follows: TGTGCCAGCAGCTTAGCGTTAAGGACTGAAGCTTTCTTT.

This clonotype was detected a few times. The genes are TRBV6-2 or TRBV6-3 and TRBJ2-7; D might be TRBD1 or TRBD2, each matching 5 bases. The CDR3 has 13 residues. Germline CDR1 MNHEY, CDR2 SVGEGT. V dropped 10 bases and J dropped 2 bases, with 15 bases sitting between them. CDR3 DNA: TGTGCCACCGGGGACGCGGTAACCTACGAGCAGTACTTC. This gives the protein CATGDAVTYEQYF.

This clonotype has only a few counts. V usage is TRBV6-1 and J usage is TRBJ2-1, with D perhaps TRBD1 or TRBD2 (5 bases each). This CDR3 comprises 16 residues. Germline V gives CDR1 MNHNS, CDR2 SASEGT. V lost 5 bases and J 4 bases, leaving 18 bases between the germline ends. CDR3 sequence: CASSPPFEGLYNEQFF. The CDR3 DNA reads TGTGCCAGCAGTCCCCCCTTCGAGGGGTTATACAATGAGCAGTTCTTC.

The chain recombines TRBV27 with TRBJ2-3; TRBD2 is a possible D gene (5 bases). The CDR3 consists of 16 residues. V dropped 5 bases and J dropped 1 base, with 16 bases sitting between them. Germline-derived CDR1 and CDR2 are MNHEY and SMNVEV (reference sequence). CDR3 bases: TGTGCCAGCAGTCAATCTAGCCCCCCGGGCACAGATACGCAGTATTTT. Translating gives CASSQSSPPGTDTQYF.

The DNA for the CDR3 is TGTGCCAGCATACTAGCGGGGGTTGAGCAGTTCTTC. Protein: CASILAGVEQFF. The rearrangement links TRBV2 to TRBJ2-1, with 11 positions matching TRBD2. The CDR3 is made up of 12 amino acids. The J segment lost 9 bases and the V segment lost 7 bases, leaving 2 bases of the junction unmatched. The germline V gene has CDR1 SNHLY and CDR2 FYNNEI.

This clonotype was seen more than once but under ten times. The chain joins TRBV4-1 to TRBJ1-2; maybe TRBD1 (5 bases). V was clipped by 4 bases and J by 1 base, with 13 bases between them. In germline, CDR1 is MGHRA, CDR2 YSYEKL. The CDR3 contains 15 residues. Written as DNA, the CDR3 is TGCGCCAGCAGCCGTACGACAGCTTTTAACTATGGCTACACCTTC. It translates to CASSRTTAFNYGYTF.

The chain is built from TRBV12-5 and TRBJ2-5; weak D call: TRBD2 (6 bases). The germline V and J ends were trimmed by 3 bases and 5 bases, with 7 bases remaining between them. The CDR3 is 12 residues long. Germline V gene sequence: CDR1 LGHNT, CDR2 FRNRAP. CDR3: CASGFSGETQYF. The CDR3 DNA reads as TGTGCTAGTGGTTTCAGCGGGGAGACCCAGTACTTC.

Only a few counts were recorded for this clonotype. V usage is TRBV11-2 and J usage is TRBJ2-1, with TRBD1 as a possible D gene (6 bases). This CDR3 comprises 17 residues. CDR1 is SGHAT and CDR2 is FQNNGV in the germline V gene. The V end was cut by 5 bases, the J end by 0 bases, with 17 bases between. DNA for the CDR3: TGTGCCAGCAGCACACGGGCAACAGGGAGCTCCTACAATGAGCAGTTCTTC. It codes for CASSTRATGSSYNEQFF.

The V and J genes are TRBV20-1 and TRBJ2-3; tentative D call: TRBD2 (6 bases). Germline V gives CDR1 DFQATT, CDR2 SNEGSKA (reference sequence). This CDR3 spans 15 amino acids. The germline V and J ends were trimmed by 3 bases and 1 base, with 14 bases remaining between them. CDR3 nucleotides: TGCAGTGCTAGGGTCGGAGGGTTCGGCACAGATACGCAGTATTTT. It yields the protein CSARVGGFGTDTQYF.

The table lists this clonotype with a few counts. This chain joins TRBV7-2 and TRBJ2-5; D might be TRBD1 (7 bases). This CDR3 is built from 15 residues. CDR1 and CDR2 from the germline V gene are SGHTA and FQGNSA. V shed 5 bases and J shed 5 bases, with 18 bases lying between them. The CDR3 region is CASSARRGVYETQYF. Here the CDR3 DNA reads TGTGCCAGCAGCGCACGCAGGGGGGTTTATGAGACCCAGTACTTC.

This clonotype was picked up a small number of times. This chain connects TRBV30 to TRBJ1-1; D remains unclear. The CDR3 covers 12 residues. Germline loops: CDR1 GTSNPN, CDR2 SVGIG (reference sequence). V dropped 4 bases and J dropped 3 bases, with 9 bases sitting between them. The CDR3 spells CAWTAEDTEAFF. The DNA for the CDR3 is TGTGCCTGGACCGCTGAGGACACTGAAGCTTTCTTT.

A few counts support this clonotype. The gene calls are TRBV7-9 and TRBJ1-2, with D tentatively TRBD1 (5 bases). The V gene's germline CDR1 is SEHNR and CDR2 FQNEAQ (reference sequence). The CDR3 runs to 15 residues. Trimming removed 5 bases from V and 7 bases from J, with 20 bases in between. The CDR3 coding sequence is TGTGCCAGCAGCCCCAATCGGGAGGGACCGAGTGGCTACACCTTC. Translation: CASSPNREGPSGYTF.

Note on this clonotype: An end of the junction differs from the germline gene, which may be a read error. V usage is TRBV15 and J usage is TRBJ2-3; 9 nucleotides match TRBD1. From germline, CDR1 is LNHNV and CDR2 YYDKDF (reference sequence). The CDR3 has 15 residues. CDR3 sequence (DNA): TGTACCACCACTCGGGACAGGGTTGTTACAGATACGCAGTATTTT. Protein product: CTTTRDRVVTDTQYF. Using reference TRBV15 and TRBJ2-3 for the parts outside the CDR3, the full variable domain is DAMVIQNPRYQVTQFGKPVTLSCSQTLNHNVMYWYQQKSSQAPKLLFHYYDKDFNNEADTPDNFQSRRPNTSFCFLDIRSPGLGDTAMYLCTTTRDRVVTDTQYFGPGTRLTVL.

This chain links TRBV2 with TRBJ2-3, with 8 bases that match TRBD1. J gave up 0 bases and V 7 bases, and 9 bases lay outside the gene matches. The germline CDR1 and CDR2 sequences are SNHLY and FYNNEI. CDR3 length: 16 amino acids. CDR3 nucleotide sequence: TGTGCCAGCAACCACGGGACAGGAGCTAGCACAGATACGCAGTATTTT. As protein: CASNHGTGASTDTQYF.

This clonotype has more than one count but fewer than ten. The chain employs TRBV7-8 and TRBJ2-7; D possibly corresponds to TRBD2 (6 bases). The CDR3 contains 14 residues. Per germline, CDR1 SGHVS and CDR2 FQNEAQ. The germline V and J ends were trimmed by 10 bases and 6 bases, with 22 bases remaining between them. The CDR3: CATGGVARIAEQYF. Here the CDR3 DNA reads TGTGCCACCGGCGGGGTAGCGAGAATTGCCGAGCAGTACTTC.